This T cell receptor beta chain came from a study of blood T cell repertoires in COVID-19 (dated by TCRdb to the early 2020s). General notes on the study: Samples covering the acute and convalescent phases of COVID-19 were provided by collaborators in the United States, Italy and Spain. Subjects who had been exposed to COVID-19, were actively infected with it, or had recovered from it provided the deeply sampled blood TCRbeta repertoires that made up the dataset. The repertoires were released in a freely available public database meant as a resource for research on the immune response to SARS-CoV-2. The material from the prospective study consisted of cDNA or gDNA derived from T cells, B-cell-depleted T cells, or PBMCs. Sample metadata almost always included a de-identified subject ID, COVID-19 status, age in years and sex. Where available, HLA class I and class II types were taken from metadata supplied by the sample provider and were not determined by assay-based typing. Samples came from the ongoing ImmuneRACE study (first 160 participants) plus 1,254 subjects from 6 global collaborators. Results the study describes overall, beyond this receptor: Clinical and demographic metadata were provided uncurated, with the amount varying by source and participant.

Between the V and J ends, shortened by 4 bases and 1 base respectively, the junction contains 14 bases. Inclusive of the bounding cysteine and phenylalanine, the CDR3 is 15 residues long. Left in the record is the CDR3 DNA by itself, 45 bases read in frame from the first base. CDR1 and CDR2, looked up from the germline V gene, are SGHRS and YFSETQ. Collaborating institutions collected whole blood in K2EDTA tubes following their own protocols. For TCRbeta analysis, collaborator samples were shipped as frozen whole blood, as isolated PBMCs, or as DNA extracted from either sample type. A word on this clone: Its cognate antigen has yet to be identified. Within one base of it there is no much larger clone, and no base qualities were kept.

TCRbeta CDR3 regions were amplified from genomic DNA by means of the immunoSEQ Assay, a bias-controlled multiplex PCR. In the paper's pipeline: Nucleated cell counts per sample were estimated from amplification of reference gene primers within the assay. Sequence reads were collapsed and filtered to measure the absolute abundance of every unique TCRbeta CDR3 rearrangement. For each sample, productive Simpson clonality was calculated as the square root of Simpson's diversity index across productive rearrangements. TCRdb limited this immuneACCESS table to in-frame rearrangements with V and J called. A share of clones is missing; checked studies link under half to unresolved V genes, and the rest is unexplained. D and trimming come from the DNA, and the V and J calls and clone size come from that table. The sample yields 98,000 or so clones; about 86% were counted once. Together, the top ten hold 13% of the sample.

Source material: peripheral blood. This receptor chain uses TRBV5-1 and TRBJ1-1; the D gene is unclear. This TCR was recovered from a woman aged 55-70 years in a cohort sampled during active or convalescent COVID-19. For the CDR3, the sequence is CASSPDDPGNTEAFF. The nucleotides read TGCGCCAGCAGCCCCGACGACCCGGGGAACACTGAAGCTTTCTTT.